This TCR beta chain stems from a study of PD-1 blockade in classical Hodgkin lymphoma. Repertoires were generated with immunoSEQ multiplex PCR, while TCRdb's copy carries only in-frame clones and drops some. The profile shows 45,000 to 65,000 clones, just under 75% of them singletons. The CDR3 contains 13 residues. V was clipped by 7 bases and J by 8 bases, with 15 bases between them. The germline V gene has CDR1 SGHRS and CDR2 YFSETQ. All patients relapsed after autologous stem cell transplantation, and brentuximab vedotin exposure varied. This TCR came from a human donor with classical Hodgkin lymphoma. The sequences come from peripheral blood mononuclear cells (PBMCs), collected before the second cycle of nivolumab. This chain connects TRBV5-1 to TRBJ1-4; no clear D. In DNA form, the CDR3 reads TGCGCCAGCTCCGGGAGCAGTGGGGAAAAACTGTTTTTT. It specifies CASSGSSGEKLFF.